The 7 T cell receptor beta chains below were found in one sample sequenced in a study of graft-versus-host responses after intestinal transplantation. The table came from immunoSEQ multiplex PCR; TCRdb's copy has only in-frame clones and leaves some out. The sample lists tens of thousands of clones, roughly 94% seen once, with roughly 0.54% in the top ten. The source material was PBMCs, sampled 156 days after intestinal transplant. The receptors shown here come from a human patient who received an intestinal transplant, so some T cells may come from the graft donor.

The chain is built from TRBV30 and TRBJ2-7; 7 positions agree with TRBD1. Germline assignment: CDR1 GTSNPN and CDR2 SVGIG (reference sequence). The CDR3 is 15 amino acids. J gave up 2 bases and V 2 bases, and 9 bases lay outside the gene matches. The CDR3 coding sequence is TGTGCCTGGAGTACAACGACAGGGCCCACCTACGAGCAGTACTTC. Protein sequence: CAWSTTTGPTYEQYF. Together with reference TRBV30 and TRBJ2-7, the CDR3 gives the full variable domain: SQTIHQWPATLVQPVGSPLSLECTVEGTSNPNLYWYRQAAGRGLQLLFYSVGIGQISSEVPQNLSASRPQDRQFILSSKKLLLSDSGFYLCAWSTTTGPTYEQYFGPGTRLTVT.

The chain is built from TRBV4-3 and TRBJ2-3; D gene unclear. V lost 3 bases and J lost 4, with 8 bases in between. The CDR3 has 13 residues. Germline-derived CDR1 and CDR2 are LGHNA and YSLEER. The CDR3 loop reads CASSQSIADTQYF. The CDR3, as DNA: TGCGCCAGCAGCCAGAGCATCGCAGATACGCAGTATTTT.

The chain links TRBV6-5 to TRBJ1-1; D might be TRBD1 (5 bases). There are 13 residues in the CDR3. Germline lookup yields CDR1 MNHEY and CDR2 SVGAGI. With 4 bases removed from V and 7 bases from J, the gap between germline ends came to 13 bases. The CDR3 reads CASSSPGLDEAFF. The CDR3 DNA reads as TGTGCCAGCAGTTCCCCAGGGTTGGATGAAGCTTTCTTT.

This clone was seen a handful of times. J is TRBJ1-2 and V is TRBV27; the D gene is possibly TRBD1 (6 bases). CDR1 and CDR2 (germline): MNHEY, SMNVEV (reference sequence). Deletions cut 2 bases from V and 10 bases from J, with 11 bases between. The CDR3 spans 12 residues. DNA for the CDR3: TGTGCCAGCAGTTTAACGGGGGGCCCCTACACCTTC. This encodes CASSLTGGPYTF.

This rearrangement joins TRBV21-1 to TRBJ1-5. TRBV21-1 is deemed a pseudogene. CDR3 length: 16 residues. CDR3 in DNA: TGTGCCAGCAGCCCCCCAGAGCCTTTGGGCAATCAGCCCCAGCATTTT. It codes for CASSPPEPLGNQPQHF.

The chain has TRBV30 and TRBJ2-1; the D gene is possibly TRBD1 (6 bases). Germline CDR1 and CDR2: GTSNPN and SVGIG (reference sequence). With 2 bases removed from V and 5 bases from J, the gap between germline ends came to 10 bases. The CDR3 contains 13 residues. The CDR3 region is CAWSWGRDNEQFF. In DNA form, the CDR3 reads TGTGCCTGGAGTTGGGGGCGGGACAATGAGCAGTTCTTC.

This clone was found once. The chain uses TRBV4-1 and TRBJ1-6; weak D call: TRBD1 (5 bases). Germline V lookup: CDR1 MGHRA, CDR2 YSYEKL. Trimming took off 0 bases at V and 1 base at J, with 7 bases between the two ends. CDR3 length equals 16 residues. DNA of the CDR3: TGCGCCAGCAGCCAAGACAGGGTTTCCTATAATTCACCCCTCCACTTT. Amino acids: CASSQDRVSYNSPLHF.